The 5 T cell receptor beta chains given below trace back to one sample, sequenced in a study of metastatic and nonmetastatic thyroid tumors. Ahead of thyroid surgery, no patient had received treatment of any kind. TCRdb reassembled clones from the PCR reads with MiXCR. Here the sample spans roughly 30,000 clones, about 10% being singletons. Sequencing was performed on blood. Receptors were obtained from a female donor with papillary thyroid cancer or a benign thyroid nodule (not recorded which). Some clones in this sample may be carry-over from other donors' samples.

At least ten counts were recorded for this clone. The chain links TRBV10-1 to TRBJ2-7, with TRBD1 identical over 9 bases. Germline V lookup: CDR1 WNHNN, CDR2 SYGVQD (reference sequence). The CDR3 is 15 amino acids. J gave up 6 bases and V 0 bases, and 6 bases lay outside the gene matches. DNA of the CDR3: TGCGCCAGCAGTGAGTCAGGGACAGGGTACGGCGAGCAGTACTTC. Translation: CASSESGTGYGEQYF.

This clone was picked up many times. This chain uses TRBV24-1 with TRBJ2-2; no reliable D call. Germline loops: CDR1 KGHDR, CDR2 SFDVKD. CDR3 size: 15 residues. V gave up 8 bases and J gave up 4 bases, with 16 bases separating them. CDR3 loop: CATTPNGVSTGELFF. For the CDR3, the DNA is TGTGCCACCACCCCGAACGGAGTCAGCACCGGGGAGCTGTTTTTT.

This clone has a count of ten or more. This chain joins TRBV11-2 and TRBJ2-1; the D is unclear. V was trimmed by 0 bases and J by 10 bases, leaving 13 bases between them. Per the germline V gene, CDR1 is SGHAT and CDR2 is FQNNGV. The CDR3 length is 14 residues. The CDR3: CASSLDNSIAEQFF. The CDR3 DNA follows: TGTGCCAGCAGCTTAGATAACAGTATCGCCGAGCAGTTCTTC.

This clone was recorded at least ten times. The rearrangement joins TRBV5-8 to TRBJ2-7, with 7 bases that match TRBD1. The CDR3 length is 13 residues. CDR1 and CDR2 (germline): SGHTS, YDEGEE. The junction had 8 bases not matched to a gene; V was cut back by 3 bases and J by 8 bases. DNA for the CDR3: TGTGCCAGCAGCTGGGACCTGACAGGGAAGCAGTACTTC. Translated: CASSWDLTGKQYF.

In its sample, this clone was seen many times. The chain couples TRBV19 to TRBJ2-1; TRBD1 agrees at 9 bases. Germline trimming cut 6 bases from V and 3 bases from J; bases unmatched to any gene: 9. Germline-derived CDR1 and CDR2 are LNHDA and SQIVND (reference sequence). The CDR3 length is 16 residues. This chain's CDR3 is CASSTTGTGYYNEQFF. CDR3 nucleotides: TGTGCCAGTAGCACCACCGGGACAGGGTACTACAATGAGCAGTTCTTC.